This paragraph covers one TCR beta chain sequence. This entry belongs to a study of T cell changes during pregnancy in multiple sclerosis. Trimming took off 5 bases at V and 9 bases at J, with 23 bases between the two ends. Germline CDR1 MGHRA, CDR2 YSYEKL. There are 16 residues in the CDR3. The data were produced by immunoSEQ multiplex PCR, yet TCRdb's version contains in-frame clones alone and is incomplete. The sample includes approximately 44,000 clones, roughly 90% of them seen just once. The sample in question was CD4+ T cells from peripheral blood mononuclear cells, obtained before pregnancy. The TCR comes from a female donor with multiple sclerosis, enrolled in a pregnancy study. The J gene is TRBJ2-1, the V gene TRBV4-1; TRBD2 is a possible D gene (6 bases). Written as DNA, the CDR3 is TGCGCCAGCAGCGGACGACGGGACTCCTTTCCTCCTGAGCAGTTCTTC. Its translation: CASSGRRDSFPPEQFF.